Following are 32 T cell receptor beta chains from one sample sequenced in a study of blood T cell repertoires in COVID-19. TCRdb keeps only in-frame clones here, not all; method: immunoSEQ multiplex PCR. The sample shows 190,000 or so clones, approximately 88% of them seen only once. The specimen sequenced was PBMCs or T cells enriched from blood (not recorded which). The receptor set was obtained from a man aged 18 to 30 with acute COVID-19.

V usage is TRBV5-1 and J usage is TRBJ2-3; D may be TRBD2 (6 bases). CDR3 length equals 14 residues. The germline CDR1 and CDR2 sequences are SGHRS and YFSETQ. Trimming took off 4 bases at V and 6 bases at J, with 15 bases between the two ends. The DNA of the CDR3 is TGCGCCAGCAGCCCAGGGACTTCCCTGGATACGCAGTATTTT. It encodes CASSPGTSLDTQYF.

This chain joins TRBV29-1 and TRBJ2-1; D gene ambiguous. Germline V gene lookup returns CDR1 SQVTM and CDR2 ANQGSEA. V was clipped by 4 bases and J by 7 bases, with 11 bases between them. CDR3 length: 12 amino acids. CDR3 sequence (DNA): TGCAGCGTTGCAGAGAGCTCGAATGAGCAGTTCTTC. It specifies CSVAESSNEQFF.

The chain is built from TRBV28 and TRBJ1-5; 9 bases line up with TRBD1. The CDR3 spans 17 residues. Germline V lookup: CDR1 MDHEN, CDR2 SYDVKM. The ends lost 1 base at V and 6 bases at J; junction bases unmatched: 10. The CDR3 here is CASSLFWGTGGSQPQHF. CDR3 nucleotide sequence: TGTGCCAGCAGTTTATTCTGGGGAACAGGGGGCAGTCAGCCCCAGCATTTT.

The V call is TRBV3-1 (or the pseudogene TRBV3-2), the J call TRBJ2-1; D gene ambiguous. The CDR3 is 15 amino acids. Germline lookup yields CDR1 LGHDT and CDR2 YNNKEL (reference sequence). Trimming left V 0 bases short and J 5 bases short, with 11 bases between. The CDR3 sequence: CASSQDLVANNEQFF. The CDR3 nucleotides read TGTGCCAGCAGCCAAGATCTGGTAGCTAACAATGAGCAGTTCTTC.

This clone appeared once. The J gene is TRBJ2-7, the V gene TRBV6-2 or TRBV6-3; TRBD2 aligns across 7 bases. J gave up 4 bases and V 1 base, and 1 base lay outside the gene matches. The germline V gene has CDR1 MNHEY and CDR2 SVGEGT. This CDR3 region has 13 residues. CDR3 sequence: CASSYWGGYEQYF. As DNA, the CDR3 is TGTGCCAGCAGTTACTGGGGAGGGTACGAGCAGTACTTC.

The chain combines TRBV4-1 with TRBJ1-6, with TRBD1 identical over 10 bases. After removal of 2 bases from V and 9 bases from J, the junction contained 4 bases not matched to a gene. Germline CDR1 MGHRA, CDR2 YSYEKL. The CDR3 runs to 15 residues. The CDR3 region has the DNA TGCGCCAGCAGCCAACTCCGGGACAGGGGTTCACCCCTCCACTTT. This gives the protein CASSQLRDRGSPLHF.

This chain's CDR3 is CASSMDLSSYEQYF. The DNA for the CDR3 is TGCGCCAGCAGCATGGATCTCTCCTCCTACGAGCAGTACTTC. J is TRBJ2-7 and V is TRBV5-1; D ambiguous. Germline CDR1 SGHRS, CDR2 YFSETQ. This CDR3 comprises 14 residues. Deletions cut 4 bases from V and 0 bases from J, with 11 bases between.

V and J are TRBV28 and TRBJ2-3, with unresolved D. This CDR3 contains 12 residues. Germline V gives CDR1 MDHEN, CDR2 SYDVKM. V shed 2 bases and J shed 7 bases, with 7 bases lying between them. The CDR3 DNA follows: TGTGCCAGCAGTTTAGGGCAGAATACGCAGTATTTT. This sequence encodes CASSLGQNTQYF. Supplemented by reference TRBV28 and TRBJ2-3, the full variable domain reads DVKVTQSSRYLVKRTGEKVFLECVQDMDHENMFWYRQDPGLGLRLIYFSYDVKMKEKGDIPEGYSVSREKKERFSLILESASTNQTSMYLCASSLGQNTQYFGPGTRLTVL.

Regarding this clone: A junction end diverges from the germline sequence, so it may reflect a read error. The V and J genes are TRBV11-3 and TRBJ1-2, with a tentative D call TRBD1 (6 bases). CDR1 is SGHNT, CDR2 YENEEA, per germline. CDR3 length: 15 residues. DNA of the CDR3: TGTGCCAGCAGCCTAGAGGGGGGTTCCAACTATGGCTACACCTTC. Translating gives CASSLEGGSNYGYTF.

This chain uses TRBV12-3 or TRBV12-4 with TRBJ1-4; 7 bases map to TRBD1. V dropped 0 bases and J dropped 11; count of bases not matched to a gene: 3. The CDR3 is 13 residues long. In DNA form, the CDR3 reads TGTGCCAGCAGTTTAGCCGAGACAGGGAAACTGTTTTTT. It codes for CASSLAETGKLFF.

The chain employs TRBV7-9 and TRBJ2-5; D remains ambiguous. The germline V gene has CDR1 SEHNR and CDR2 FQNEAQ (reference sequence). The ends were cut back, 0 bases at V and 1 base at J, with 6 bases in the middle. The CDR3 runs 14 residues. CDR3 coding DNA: TGTGCCAGCAGCTTAGCCCAGATCCAAGAGACCCAGTACTTC. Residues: CASSLAQIQETQYF.

CDR3 in amino acids: CASSLEGTGRANTEAFF. DNA of the CDR3: TGCGCCAGCAGCTTGGAAGGGACAGGGAGGGCGAACACTGAAGCTTTCTTT. V is TRBV5-1 and J is TRBJ1-1; 9 bases match TRBD1. CDR1 is SGHRS and CDR2 is YFSETQ in the germline V gene. The CDR3 is made up of 17 amino acids. J was trimmed by 1 base and V by 0 bases; bases with no gene match: 7.

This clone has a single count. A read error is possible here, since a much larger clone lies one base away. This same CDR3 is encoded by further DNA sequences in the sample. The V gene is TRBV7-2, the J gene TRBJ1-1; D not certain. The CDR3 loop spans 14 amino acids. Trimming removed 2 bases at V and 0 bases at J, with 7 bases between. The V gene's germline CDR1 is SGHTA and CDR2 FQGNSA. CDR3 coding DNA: TGTGCCAGCAGCTTAAACAGTATGAACACTGAAGCTTTCTTT. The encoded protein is CASSLNSMNTEAFF. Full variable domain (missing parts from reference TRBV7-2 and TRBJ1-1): GAGVSQSPSNKVTEKGKDVELRCDPISGHTALYWYRQSLGQGLEFLIYFQGNSAPDKSGLPSDRFSAERTGGSVSTLTIQRTQQEDSAVYLCASSLNSMNTEAFFGQGTRLTVV.

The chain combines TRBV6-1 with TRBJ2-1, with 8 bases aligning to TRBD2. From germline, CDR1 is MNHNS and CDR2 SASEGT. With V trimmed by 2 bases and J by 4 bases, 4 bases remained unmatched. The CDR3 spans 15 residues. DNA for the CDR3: TGTGCCAGCAGTGAAAGGCAGCGGGGGTACAATGAGCAGTTCTTC. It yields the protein CASSERQRGYNEQFF.

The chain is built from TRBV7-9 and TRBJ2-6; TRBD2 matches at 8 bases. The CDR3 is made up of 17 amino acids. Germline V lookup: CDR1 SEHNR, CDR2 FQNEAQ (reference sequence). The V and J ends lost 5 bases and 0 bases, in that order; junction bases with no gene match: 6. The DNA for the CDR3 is TGTGCCAGCAGCCGATCCGGGGGGGCCTCTGGGGCCAACGTCCTGACTTTC. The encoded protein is CASSRSGGASGANVLTF.

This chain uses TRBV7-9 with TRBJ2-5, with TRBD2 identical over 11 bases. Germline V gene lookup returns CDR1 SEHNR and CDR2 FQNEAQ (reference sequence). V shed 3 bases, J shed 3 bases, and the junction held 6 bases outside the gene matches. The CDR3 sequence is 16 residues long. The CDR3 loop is CASSLRLLAGEETQYF. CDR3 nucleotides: TGTGCCAGCAGCTTGCGGCTACTAGCGGGAGAAGAGACCCAGTACTTC.

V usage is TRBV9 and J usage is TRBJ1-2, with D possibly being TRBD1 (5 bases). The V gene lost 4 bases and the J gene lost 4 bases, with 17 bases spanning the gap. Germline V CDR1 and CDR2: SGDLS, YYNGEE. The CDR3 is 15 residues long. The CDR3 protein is CASSPRPQGGYGYTF. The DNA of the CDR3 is TGTGCCAGCAGCCCGCGGCCGCAGGGCGGCTATGGCTACACCTTC.

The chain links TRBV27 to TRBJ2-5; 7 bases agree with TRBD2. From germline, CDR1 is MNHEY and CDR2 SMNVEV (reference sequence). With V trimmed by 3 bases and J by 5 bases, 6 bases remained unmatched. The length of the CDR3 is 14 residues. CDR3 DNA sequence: TGTGCCAGCAGTTTGGGAGGGAATCGGGAGACCCAGTACTTC. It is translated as CASSLGGNRETQYF.

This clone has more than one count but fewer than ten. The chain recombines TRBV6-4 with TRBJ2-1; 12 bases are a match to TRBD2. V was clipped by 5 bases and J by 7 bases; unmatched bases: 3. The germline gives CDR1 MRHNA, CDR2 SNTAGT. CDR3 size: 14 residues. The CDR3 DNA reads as TGTGCCAGCAGTACCGGGACTAGCGGGAATGAGCAGTTCTTC. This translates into CASSTGTSGNEQFF.

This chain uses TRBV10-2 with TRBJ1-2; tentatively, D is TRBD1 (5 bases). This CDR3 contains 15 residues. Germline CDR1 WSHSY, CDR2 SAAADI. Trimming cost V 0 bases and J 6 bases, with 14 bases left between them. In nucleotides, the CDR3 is TGCGCCAGCAGTGAGTCGTACCGGGGGAAGGATGGCTACACCTTC. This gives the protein CASSESYRGKDGYTF.

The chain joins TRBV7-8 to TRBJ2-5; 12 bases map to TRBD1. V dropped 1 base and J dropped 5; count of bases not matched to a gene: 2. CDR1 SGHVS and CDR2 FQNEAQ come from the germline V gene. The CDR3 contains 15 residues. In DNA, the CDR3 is TGTGCCAGCAGCTTAGGAGGGACAGGGGGCGAGACCCAGTACTTC. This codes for CASSLGGTGGETQYF.

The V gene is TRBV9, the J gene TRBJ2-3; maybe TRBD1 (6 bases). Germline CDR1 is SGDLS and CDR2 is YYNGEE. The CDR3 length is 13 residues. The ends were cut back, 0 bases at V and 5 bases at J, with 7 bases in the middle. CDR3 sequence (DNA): TGTGCCAGCAGCGTAGCAGGGGAAGATACGCAGTATTTT. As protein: CASSVAGEDTQYF.

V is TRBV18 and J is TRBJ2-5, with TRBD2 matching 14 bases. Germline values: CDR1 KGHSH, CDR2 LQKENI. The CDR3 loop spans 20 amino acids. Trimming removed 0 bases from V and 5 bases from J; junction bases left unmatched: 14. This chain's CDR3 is CASSPPLPGLAGVIAETQYF. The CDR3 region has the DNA TGTGCCAGCTCACCACCTCTACCGGGACTAGCGGGAGTCATAGCGGAGACCCAGTACTTC. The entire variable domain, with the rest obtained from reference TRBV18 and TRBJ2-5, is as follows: NAGVMQNPRHLVRRRGQEARLRCSPMKGHSHVYWYRQLPEEGLKFMVYLQKENIIDESGMPKERFSAEFPKEGPSILRIQQVVRGDSAAYFCASSPPLPGLAGVIAETQYFGPGTRLLVL.

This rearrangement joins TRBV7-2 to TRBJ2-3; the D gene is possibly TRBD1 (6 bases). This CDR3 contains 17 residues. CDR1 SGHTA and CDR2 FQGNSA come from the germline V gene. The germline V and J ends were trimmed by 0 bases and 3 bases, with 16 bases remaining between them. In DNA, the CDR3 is TGTGCCAGCAGCTTAGCGCTACCGGGACATATAACAGATACGCAGTATTTT. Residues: CASSLALPGHITDTQYF.

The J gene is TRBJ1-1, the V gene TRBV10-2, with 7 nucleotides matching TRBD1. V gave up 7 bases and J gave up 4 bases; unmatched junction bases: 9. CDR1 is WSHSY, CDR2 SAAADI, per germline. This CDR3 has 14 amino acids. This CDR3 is CASMRGGAVTEAFF. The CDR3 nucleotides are TGCGCCAGCATGAGAGGGGGCGCGGTCACTGAAGCTTTCTTT.

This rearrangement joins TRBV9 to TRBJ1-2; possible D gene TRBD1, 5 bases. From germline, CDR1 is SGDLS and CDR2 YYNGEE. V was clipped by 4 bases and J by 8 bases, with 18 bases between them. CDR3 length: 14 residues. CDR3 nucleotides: TGTGCCAGCAGCCTCGAAGGCGGGGCCGGGGGCTACACCTTC. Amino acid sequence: CASSLEGGAGGYTF.

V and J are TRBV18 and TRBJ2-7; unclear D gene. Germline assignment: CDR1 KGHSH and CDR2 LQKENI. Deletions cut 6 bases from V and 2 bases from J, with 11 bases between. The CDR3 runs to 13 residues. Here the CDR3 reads CASSPTGTYEQYF. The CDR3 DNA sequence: TGTGCCAGCTCCCCGACTGGAACCTACGAGCAGTACTTC.

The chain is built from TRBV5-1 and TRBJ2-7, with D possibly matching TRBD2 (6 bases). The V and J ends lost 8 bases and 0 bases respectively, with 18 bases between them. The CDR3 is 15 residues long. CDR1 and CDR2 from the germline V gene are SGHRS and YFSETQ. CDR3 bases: TGCGCCAGTATGCTTGGGGACTCCTACTCCTACGAGCAGTACTTC. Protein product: CASMLGDSYSYEQYF. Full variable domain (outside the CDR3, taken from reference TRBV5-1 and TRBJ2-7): KAGVTQTPRYLIKTRGQQVTLSCSPISGHRSVSWYQQTPGQGLQFLFEYFSETQRNKGNFPGRFSGRQFSNSRSEMNVSTLELGDSALYLCASMLGDSYSYEQYFGPGTRLTVT.

The CDR3 DNA is TGTGCCAGCAGTGTGGACACAACTGAAGCTTTCTTT. It translates to CASSVDTTEAFF. The genes are TRBV2 and TRBJ1-1; D may be TRBD1 (5 bases). CDR3 length equals 12 residues. Germline CDR1 reads SNHLY; CDR2 reads FYNNEI. The germline V and J ends were trimmed by 4 bases and 5 bases, with 8 bases remaining between them.

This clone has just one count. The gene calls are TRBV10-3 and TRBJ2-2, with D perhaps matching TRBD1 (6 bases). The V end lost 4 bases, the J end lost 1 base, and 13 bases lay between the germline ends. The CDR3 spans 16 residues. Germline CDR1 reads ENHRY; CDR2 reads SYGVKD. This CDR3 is CAISGGLDRNTGELFF. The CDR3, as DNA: TGTGCCATCAGTGGGGGCCTGGACAGGAACACCGGGGAGCTGTTTTTT.

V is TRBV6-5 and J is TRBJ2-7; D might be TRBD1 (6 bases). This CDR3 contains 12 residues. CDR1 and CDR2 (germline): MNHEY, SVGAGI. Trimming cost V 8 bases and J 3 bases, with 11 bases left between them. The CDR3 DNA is TGTGCCAGCCAGGGGCCGGGCTACGAGCAGTACTTC. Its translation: CASQGPGYEQYF.

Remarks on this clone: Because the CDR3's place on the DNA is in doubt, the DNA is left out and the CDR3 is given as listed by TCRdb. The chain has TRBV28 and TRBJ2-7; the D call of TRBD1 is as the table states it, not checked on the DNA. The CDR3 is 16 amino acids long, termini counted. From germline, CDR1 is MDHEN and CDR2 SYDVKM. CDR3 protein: CASSFISLRARVEQYF.